This is a list of T cell receptor beta chains from one sample in a study of blood T cell repertoires in COVID-19. Only in-frame clones appear in the TCRdb table, and some are missing; sequencing was by immunoSEQ multiplex PCR. This sample yields under 400,000 clones, of which 90% are seen a single time; roughly 2.9% belongs to the top ten. Sample: peripheral blood. These receptors were obtained from a woman younger than 45 with COVID-19, enrolled during active disease. Each CDR3 is given with its conserved first and last residue. The order of the fields is CDR3 protein, CDR3 DNA, clone size, D gene, J gene, V gene. The D gene is left open where the match is weak. Rows may omit the clone size; those that give it use once, few, many or a size class.

CASSTGLAGGVETQYF TGCGCCAGCAGCACGGGACTAGCGGGAGGTGTCGAGACCCAGTACTTC - TRBD2 TRBJ2-5 TRBV5-1
CASSLVGGDNEQFF TGTGCCAGCAGCTTAGTGGGGGGGGACAATGAGCAGTTCTTC - TRBD2 TRBJ2-1 TRBV11-2
CASSQGGRGNTEAFF TGTGCCAGCAGCCAAGGAGGACGGGGGAACACTGAAGCTTTCTTT - - TRBJ1-1 TRBV14
CASSYNQGEGQPQHF TGTGCCAGCAGTTACAATCAGGGGGAAGGGCAGCCCCAGCATTTT - TRBD1 TRBJ1-5 TRBV6-6
CASSLSGSREQFF TGTGCCAGCAGCTTGTCGGGAAGTCGTGAGCAGTTCTTC - - TRBJ2-1 TRBV7-7
CASSLNWVDRGAGELFF TGTGCCAGCAGCTTAAACTGGGTTGATAGGGGCGCCGGGGAGCTGTTTTTT - - TRBJ2-2 TRBV7-3
CASSYSSYEQYF TGTGCCAGCAGTTACAGCTCCTACGAGCAGTACTTC - - TRBJ2-7 TRBV12-3/TRBV12-4
CASSIEAENTEAFF TGTGCCAGTAGTATAGAGGCAGAGAACACTGAAGCTTTCTTT - - TRBJ1-1 TRBV19
CAWTTGDNQPQHF TGTGCCTGGACGACAGGGGATAATCAGCCCCAGCATTTT - TRBD1 TRBJ1-5 TRBV30
CAISDRSGQGWGTEAFF TGTGCCATCAGTGACCGATCAGGACAGGGCTGGGGTACTGAAGCTTTCTTT once TRBD1 TRBJ1-1 TRBV10-3
CASSSTSGTNTGELFF TGCGCCAGCAGCTCGACTAGCGGAACGAACACCGGGGAGCTGTTTTTT few TRBD2 TRBJ2-2 TRBV5-1
CASSFQRDTEAFF TGTGCCAGCAGCTTCCAGAGGGACACTGAAGCTTTCTTT - - TRBJ1-1 TRBV11-2
CASSISAGGSVNYGYTF TGTGCCAGTAGTATTTCGGCAGGGGGTAGCGTAAACTATGGCTACACCTTC once TRBD1 TRBJ1-2 TRBV19
CASRGAWNTEAFF TGTGCCAGCAGGGGGGCATGGAACACTGAAGCTTTCTTT once - TRBJ1-1 TRBV28
CASSEETGVGEQYF TGTGCCAGCAGTGAAGAAACAGGGGTTGGCGAGCAGTACTTC - TRBD1 TRBJ2-7 TRBV6-1
CASSGAGTGGEQFF TGTGCCAGCAGTGGGGCAGGGACCGGGGGGGAGCAGTTCTTC - TRBD2 TRBJ2-1 TRBV2
CASRTGDQPQHF TGTGCCAGCAGAACAGGGGATCAGCCCCAGCATTTT - TRBD1 TRBJ1-5 TRBV28
CATSRDLSSGANVLTF TGTGCCACCAGCAGAGATCTCTCCTCTGGGGCCAACGTCCTGACTTTC - - TRBJ2-6 TRBV15
CASSVDPGEGGELFF TGTGCCAGCAGCGTAGATCCAGGGGAAGGAGGGGAGCTGTTTTTT - - TRBJ2-2 TRBV9
CAIGQGGFGNTIYF TGTGCCATCGGGCAAGGGGGCTTTGGAAACACCATATATTTT - TRBD1 TRBJ1-3 TRBV10-3
CASSLSTDSWVEQYF TGCGCCAGCAGCCTATCGACAGATTCCTGGGTCGAGCAGTACTTC - - TRBJ2-7 TRBV4-1
CASSSLGSQPQHF TGTGCCAGCAGTTCCCTGGGGAGCCAGCCCCAGCATTTT - - TRBJ1-5 TRBV27
CASSEALDRSELFF TGTGCCAGCAGTGAAGCGCTGGACAGGTCCGAACTGTTTTTT - TRBD1 TRBJ1-4 TRBV6-1
CSVEGGRPSLYNEQFF TGCAGCGTTGAAGGGGGCAGACCGAGTTTATACAATGAGCAGTTCTTC - - TRBJ2-1 TRBV29-1
CASSHTSGSKTDTQYF TGTGCCAGCAGCCACACGAGCGGGAGTAAGACAGATACGCAGTATTTT - TRBD2 TRBJ2-3 TRBV3-1/TRBV3-2
CASSQWEAEGNTIYF TGTGCCAGCAGCCAGTGGGAGGCAGAAGGAAACACCATATATTTT few - TRBJ1-3 TRBV3-1/TRBV3-2
CASSLGRGRGTEAFF TGTGCCAGCAGCTTGGGGAGGGGGCGTGGAACTGAAGCTTTCTTT - TRBD1 TRBJ1-1 TRBV5-4
CASSLNPGQGDEKLFF TGTGCCAGCAGTCTAAACCCGGGACAGGGGGATGAAAAACTGTTTTTT - TRBD1 TRBJ1-4 TRBV27
CASSESPGVVGEQYF TGTGCCAGCAGCGAATCCCCGGGGGTGGTGGGCGAGCAGTACTTC - - TRBJ2-7 TRBV9
CASSEGQIYGYTF TGCGCCAGCAGCGAGGGACAGATTTATGGCTACACCTTC - TRBD1 TRBJ1-2 TRBV5-1
CSVPGQGVETQYF TGCAGCGTACCGGGACAGGGGGTCGAGACCCAGTACTTC - TRBD1 TRBJ2-5 TRBV29-1
CASSLYPQGSITEAFF TGTGCCAGCAGTTTATACCCACAGGGGAGTATCACTGAAGCTTTCTTT - TRBD1 TRBJ1-1 TRBV27
CASSGDRESNQPQHF TGTGCCAGCTCGGGAGACAGGGAAAGCAATCAGCCCCAGCATTTT - TRBD1 TRBJ1-5 TRBV19
CASMQGIPNTGELFF TGTGCCAGCATGCAGGGGATTCCGAACACCGGGGAGCTGTTTTTT - - TRBJ2-2 TRBV6-5
CASSPQGYGNQPQHF TGTGCCAGCAGTCCTCAGGGTTACGGCAATCAGCCCCAGCATTTT once - TRBJ1-5 TRBV28
CASSQITGQDYEQYF TGTGCCAGCAGCCAAATAACAGGACAAGACTACGAGCAGTACTTC - - TRBJ2-7 TRBV14
CSVEDQAGGTNTGELFF TGCAGCGTTGAAGATCAGGCGGGGGGAACGAACACCGGGGAGCTGTTTTTT - TRBD2 TRBJ2-2 TRBV29-1
CSAPGQGAYGYTF TGCAGCGCCCCAGGACAGGGGGCTTATGGCTACACCTTC - TRBD1 TRBJ1-2 TRBV29-1
CASSRQGLVLSGNTIYF TGCGCCAGCAGCCGTCAGGGACTGGTCCTCTCTGGAAACACCATATATTTT few - TRBJ1-3 TRBV4-1
CASSTGLGDNQPQHF TGTGCCAGCAGTACAGGGTTAGGGGACAATCAGCCCCAGCATTTT - - TRBJ1-5 TRBV6-5
CASSPRDKNTEAFF TGTGCCAGTAGTCCTCGGGACAAGAACACTGAAGCTTTCTTT - - TRBJ1-1 TRBV19
CASSQAVGGATYEQYF TGTGCCAGCAGCCAAGCGGTGGGAGGGGCTACCTACGAGCAGTACTTC - TRBD2 TRBJ2-7 TRBV3-1/TRBV3-2
CASSSSTDTQYF TGCGCCAGCAGCTCGAGCACAGATACGCAGTATTTT once - TRBJ2-3 TRBV5-1
CASSRGLAGAYEQYF TGTGCCAGTAGCCGGGGGCTAGCGGGGGCCTACGAGCAGTACTTC once TRBD2 TRBJ2-7 TRBV19
CASTPGLANEQYF TGTGCCAGCACCCCGGGACTAGCGAACGAGCAGTACTTC - TRBD2 TRBJ2-7 TRBV12-3/TRBV12-4
CASSVVLGGPDTGELFF TGTGCCAGCAGCGTAGTCCTGGGAGGGCCGGACACCGGGGAGCTGTTTTTT - TRBD2 TRBJ2-2 TRBV9
CATSRETGTGGETQYF TGTGCCACCAGCAGAGAGACCGGGACAGGGGGAGAGACCCAGTACTTC - TRBD1 TRBJ2-5 TRBV15
CATSEGRGYGYTF TGTGCCACCAGTGAGGGCAGGGGGTATGGCTACACCTTC - TRBD1 TRBJ1-2 TRBV24-1
CASSSEGATNSPLHF TGCGCCAGCAGCTCGGAGGGGGCCACTAATTCACCCCTCCACTTT - TRBD1 TRBJ1-6 TRBV5-1
CASSSTTGVREKLFF TGCGCCAGCAGCTCGACAACAGGGGTGAGAGAAAAACTGTTTTTT - TRBD1 TRBJ1-4 TRBV5-1
CASSLEGGQRNTIYF TGTGCCAGCAGCTTAGAGGGGGGGCAGCGAAACACCATATATTTT - - TRBJ1-3 TRBV13
CASSLAQGWQETQYF TGCGCCAGCAGCTTGGCCCAGGGGTGGCAAGAGACCCAGTACTTC - - TRBJ2-5 TRBV5-1
CAWSGGTSSYNEQFF TGTGCCTGGAGTGGTGGGACTAGCAGTTACAATGAGCAGTTCTTC - TRBD2 TRBJ2-1 TRBV30
CASRTGGTEAFF TGTGCCAGCAGGACGGGGGGGACTGAAGCTTTCTTT - - TRBJ1-1 TRBV2
CAPAGGDCCHEQYF TGTGCCCCTGCAGGAGGGGACTGTTGCCACGAGCAGTACTTC - - TRBJ2-7 TRBV10-3